This entry lists 20 T cell receptor beta chains sequenced from one sample in a study of Ad26.COV2.S vaccination and SARS-CoV-2 variants. Produced via immunoSEQ multiplex PCR; TCRdb's table is partial and in-frame only. The sample contains some 400,000 clones, approximately 91% of which appear only once. The sample's treatment: 15 to 20 received Ad26.COV2.S at low or high dose, single or two shots; 5 received placebo; per-sample allocation not given. Day 63 after the first vaccine or placebo injection was the time point for sampling. This material consisted of peripheral blood, taken in a trial of Ad26.COV2.S vaccine versus placebo. The receptors here all came from a person between 18 and 59 years old who received the Ad26.COV2.S COVID-19 vaccine or a placebo.

This clone was seen a single time. The rearrangement uses TRBV5-8 and TRBJ1-4; 7 bases align to TRBD1. This CDR3 spans 15 amino acids. Germline V lookup: CDR1 SGHTS, CDR2 YDEGEE. With 2 bases clipped from V and 3 bases from J, the junction kept 4 bases outside the gene matches. DNA for the CDR3: TGTGCCAGCAGCTTAAGGGGACAGCCTAATGAAAAACTGTTTTTT. Its protein product is CASSLRGQPNEKLFF.

This clone appeared once. This chain connects TRBV28 to TRBJ2-6; D might be TRBD1 (5 bases). This CDR3 comprises 14 residues. The germline V gene encodes CDR1 MDHEN and CDR2 SYDVKM. Trimming pared 3 bases from V and 4 bases from J, leaving 7 bases between. The CDR3: CASSFRVGANVLTF. CDR3 DNA: TGTGCCAGCAGTTTCAGGGTCGGGGCCAACGTCCTGACTTTC.

The genes are TRBV5-1 and TRBJ2-1; 11 positions match TRBD1. Germline V gene data show CDR1 as SGHRS and CDR2 as YFSETQ. The CDR3 has 16 amino acids. Trimming cost V 0 bases and J 3 bases; bases outside gene matches: 2. This CDR3 reads CASSLGTGGFYNEQFF. The CDR3 DNA follows: TGCGCCAGCAGCTTGGGGACAGGGGGCTTCTACAATGAGCAGTTCTTC.

V and J are TRBV27 and TRBJ2-7; a weak D match, TRBD1 (6 bases). This CDR3 is 15 amino acids long. The germline V gene encodes CDR1 MNHEY and CDR2 SMNVEV (reference sequence). Trimming shortened V by 6 bases and J by 6 bases, and 21 bases separated the two germline ends. CDR3 in amino acids: CASREHRDNSGEQYF. DNA of the CDR3: TGTGCCAGCAGGGAACACCGGGACAACTCCGGCGAGCAGTACTTC.

The chain carries TRBV19 and TRBJ2-2; 12 nucleotides match TRBD2. Germline assignment: CDR1 LNHDA and CDR2 SQIVND (reference sequence). After removal of 5 bases from V and 8 bases from J, the junction contained 6 bases not matched to a gene. The CDR3 length is 15 residues. The CDR3 sequence: CASSPSSGRAGELFF. CDR3 nucleotides: TGTGCCAGTAGTCCATCTAGCGGGAGGGCTGGGGAGCTGTTTTTT.

The V call is TRBV3-1 (or the pseudogene TRBV3-2), the J call TRBJ1-1, with D uncertain. The CDR3 has 14 amino acids. V was trimmed by 4 bases and J by 1 base, leaving 10 bases between them. Germline CDR1 reads LGHDT; CDR2 reads YNNKEL (reference sequence). The CDR3 DNA reads as TGTGCCAGCAGCCCTTCGGGATGGAACACTGAAGCTTTCTTT. This codes for CASSPSGWNTEAFF.

The chain combines TRBV27 with TRBJ2-7; TRBD2 agrees at 12 bases. The germline V gene has CDR1 MNHEY and CDR2 SMNVEV (reference sequence). This CDR3 comprises 16 residues. V lost 5 bases and J lost 1; bases outside the gene matches: 6. CDR3 sequence (DNA): TGTGCCAGCAGTCCGACTAGCGGGAGTAAATCCTACGAGCAGTACTTC. As protein: CASSPTSGSKSYEQYF.

The rearrangement joins TRBV5-4 to TRBJ2-7; 8 bases line up with TRBD1. The CDR3 totals 15 residues. Trimming took 0 bases from V and 3 from J; bases not matched to a gene: 5. Germline V gene lookup returns CDR1 SGHNT and CDR2 YYREEE (reference sequence). CDR3 sequence reads: CASSLGQGQNYEQYF. The CDR3 nucleotides are TGTGCCAGCAGCTTGGGACAGGGGCAAAACTACGAGCAGTACTTC.

The chain carries TRBV7-3 and TRBJ1-1, with D possibly being TRBD1 (6 bases). The V end was cut by 6 bases, the J end by 1 base, with 12 bases between. This CDR3 spans 14 amino acids. Germline CDR1 is SGHTA and CDR2 is FQGTGA. As DNA, the CDR3 is TGTGCCAGCAGACCGGGGGGGCCGAACACTGAAGCTTTCTTT. Translated, it gives CASRPGGPNTEAFF.

The rearrangement joins TRBV19 to TRBJ1-1; D is possibly TRBD1 (5 bases). V lost 5 bases to trimming and J lost 9 bases, with 13 bases between them. CDR1 LNHDA and CDR2 SQIVND come from the germline V gene (reference sequence). This CDR3 has 12 amino acids. CDR3 sequence: CASSFRDGQAFF. The CDR3 region has the DNA TGTGCCAGTAGTTTCCGGGACGGCCAAGCTTTCTTT.

The chain combines TRBV6-2 or TRBV6-3 with TRBJ2-1; perhaps TRBD2 as D (5 bases). The V end was cut by 4 bases, the J end by 7 bases, with 8 bases between. The CDR3 runs 12 residues. The germline V gene encodes CDR1 MNHEY and CDR2 SVGEGT. As DNA, the CDR3 is TGTGCCAGCAGTTGGACTTCAAATGAGCAGTTCTTC. This sequence encodes CASSWTSNEQFF.

V usage is TRBV5-1 and J usage is TRBJ1-4, with D uncertain. With 0 bases removed from V and 0 bases from J, the gap between germline ends came to 3 bases. The CDR3 length is 14 residues. From germline, CDR1 is SGHRS and CDR2 YFSETQ. The CDR3 spells CASSLEATNEKLFF. DNA for the CDR3: TGCGCCAGCAGCTTGGAGGCAACTAATGAAAAACTGTTTTTT.

The rearrangement links TRBV7-9 to TRBJ1-3; D is unclear. The CDR3 runs 12 residues. V dropped 5 bases and J dropped 4 bases, with 6 bases sitting between them. Germline loops: CDR1 SEHNR, CDR2 FQNEAQ (reference sequence). The CDR3 loop is CASSETGNTIYF. CDR3 nucleotide sequence: TGTGCCAGCAGCGAAACAGGAAACACCATATATTTT.

This chain joins TRBV28 and TRBJ1-1; D is undetermined. The V gene's germline CDR1 is MDHEN and CDR2 SYDVKM. Between the trimmed V and J ends, which lost 7 bases and 0 bases, there was a span of 9 bases. The CDR3 runs 13 residues. The CDR3 DNA reads TGTGCCAGCACGCGGCCGATGAACACTGAAGCTTTCTTT. Its protein product is CASTRPMNTEAFF.

The rearrangement joins TRBV4-1 to TRBJ2-1, with 7 nucleotides matching TRBD1. Trimming at V came to 1 base and at J to 9 bases, leaving 3 bases not matched to a gene. From germline, CDR1 is MGHRA and CDR2 YSYEKL. This CDR3 has 13 amino acids. The chain's CDR3 is CASSQGGDSEQFF. As DNA, the CDR3 is TGCGCCAGCAGCCAAGGAGGGGACAGTGAGCAGTTCTTC.

This CDR3 is CASSSYRSSYEQYF. DNA of the CDR3: TGTGCCAGCAGCTCATACAGGAGCTCCTACGAGCAGTACTTC. V is TRBV7-9 and J is TRBJ2-7, with D possibly TRBD1 on 5 matching bases. The V gene lost 4 bases and the J gene lost 0 bases, with 10 bases spanning the gap. This CDR3 spans 14 amino acids. Germline lookup yields CDR1 SEHNR and CDR2 FQNEAQ (reference sequence). Filled out from reference TRBV7-9 and TRBJ2-7, the complete variable domain reads DTGVSQNPRHKITKRGQNVTFRCDPISEHNRLYWYRQTLGQGPEFLTYFQNEAQLEKSRLLSDRFSAERPKGSFSTLEIQRTEQGDSAMYLCASSSYRSSYEQYFGPGTRLTVT.

This clone was detected once. The chain joins TRBV15 to TRBJ1-6; tentative D call: TRBD1 (5 bases). Germline V gene sequence: CDR1 LNHNV, CDR2 YYDKDF (reference sequence). The CDR3 loop spans 14 amino acids. V was shortened by 3 bases and J by 10 bases, with 13 bases between the two germline ends. This CDR3 reads CATSSLGRGSPLHF. CDR3 bases: TGTGCCACCAGCAGTTTGGGTAGGGGATCACCCCTCCACTTT.

V is TRBV4-1 and J is TRBJ2-3; TRBD2 matches at 14 bases. The CDR3 spans 20 residues. The V gene's germline CDR1 is MGHRA and CDR2 YSYEKL. V dropped 4 bases and J dropped 2; count of bases not matched to a gene: 14. The CDR3 coding sequence is TGCGCCAGCAGCCTTGGGACTAGCGGGAGACTTGGTGGGATCACAGATACGCAGTATTTT. It translates to CASSLGTSGRLGGITDTQYF.

This clone was observed at least ten times. The chain combines TRBV4-1 with TRBJ1-2, with a possible D match to TRBD1 (6 bases). Germline V lookup: CDR1 MGHRA, CDR2 YSYEKL. CDR3 length: 15 amino acids. The ends were cut back, 4 bases at V and 6 bases at J, with 18 bases in the middle. CDR3: CASSPTGTITNGYTF. CDR3 bases: TGCGCCAGCAGCCCTACCGGGACAATAACTAATGGCTACACCTTC.

The rearrangement uses TRBV18 and TRBJ1-1; perhaps TRBD1 as D (5 bases). Germline CDR1 is KGHSH and CDR2 is LQKENI. CDR3 size: 16 residues. The germline V and J ends were trimmed by 2 bases and 1 base, with 14 bases remaining between them. The CDR3 loop is CASSPKDRHSNTEAFF. CDR3 bases: TGTGCCAGCTCACCAAAAGACAGACACTCGAACACTGAAGCTTTCTTT.